The clone carrying this T cell receptor (beta chain) has ten or more counts. Amplification of ligated cDNA took four PCR rounds with SP2 and nested alpha and beta constant primers. For blood and skin samples, reverse transcription used TCR alpha and beta constant primers. TCRdb used MiXCR to reprocess the UMI-ligation and nested PCR reads, holding one entry per CDR3 protein. The sample includes some 21,000 distinct CDR3 sequences, around 6% seen only once; the top ten take around 6.5%. These data are taken from a study of naive and memory T cell subsets. V was clipped by 6 bases and J by 1 base, with 15 bases between them. The length of the CDR3 is 15 residues. Germline V CDR1 and CDR2: MGHRA, YSYEKL. Treatment given: skin biopsy from PPD injection site in Mantoux-positive individual. A UMI-containing oligonucleotide was joined by 3' ligation to the TCR cDNA template.

The sequence was collected from an adult in good health. Source: skin, taken from a tuberculin skin test site. The chain uses TRBV4-1 and TRBJ1-1; D not resolved. CDR3 loop: CASSLIGFWNTEAFF. The CDR3 coding sequence is TGCGCCAGCAGTCTAATCGGGTTCTGGAACACTGAAGCTTTCTTT.